The rows below give T cell receptor beta chains drawn from one sample of a study of T cell responses to AZD1222 COVID-19 vaccine. Some clones are missing from TCRdb's copy, which holds only in-frame ones; the method was immunoSEQ multiplex PCR. The table includes 90,000 to 120,000 clones, over 85% detected once. This sample comprised peripheral blood, obtained on day 0 of AZD1222 vaccination. Receptors originate from an adult in good health. Each CDR3 is given with its conserved first and last residue. D genes are given only for firm matches. Only part of the rows carry a size: once, few, many, or a class if the clone is expanded.

v_gene	j_gene	abundance	d_gene	CDR3aa	CDR3nt
TRBV27	TRBJ1-1	.	TRBD1	CASSLTGENTEAFF	TGTGCCAGCAGCCTGACAGGGGAGAACACTGAAGCTTTCTTT
TRBV6-5	TRBJ2-7	.	TRBD1	CASRRGQGGEQYF	TGTGCCAGCAGGAGGGGACAGGGAGGCGAGCAGTACTTC
TRBV27	TRBJ1-2	.	.	CASGSQGGAYYGYTF	TGTGCCAGCGGCTCGCAGGGAGGGGCTTACTATGGCTACACCTTC
TRBV10-3	TRBJ1-1	.	TRBD1	CAIRDDHRGRNTEAFF	TGTGCCATCAGGGATGATCACAGGGGGCGAAACACTGAAGCTTTCTTT
TRBV4-3	TRBJ1-5	once	.	CASSSSTYSNQPQHF	TGCGCCAGCAGCTCAAGTACATATAGCAATCAGCCCCAGCATTTT
TRBV12-5	TRBJ1-5	.	TRBD1	CASGLDGTGVLYSNQPQHF	TGTGCTAGTGGCCTCGACGGGACAGGGGTTCTCTATAGCAATCAGCCCCAGCATTTT
TRBV3-1/TRBV3-2	TRBJ2-5	.	TRBD1	CASSRDRGETQYF	TGTGCCAGCAGCCGGGACAGGGGAGAGACCCAGTACTTC
TRBV10-2	TRBJ2-7	.	TRBD2	CASSEPRPGLVAEQYF	TGCGCCAGCAGTGAGCCGCGGCCGGGACTAGTAGCCGAGCAGTACTTC
TRBV28	TRBJ2-3	.	.	CASAEASVYTDTQYF	TGTGCCAGCGCAGAGGCTAGCGTCTACACAGATACGCAGTATTTT
TRBV5-6	TRBJ2-5	.	TRBD2	CASSLTSGGRGTQYF	TGTGCCAGCAGCTTGACTAGCGGGGGCCGGGGGACCCAGTACTTC
TRBV29-1	TRBJ1-4	.	.	CSVGRRGKFDEKLFF	TGCAGCGTTGGGAGGCGGGGGAAGTTTGATGAAAAACTGTTTTTT
TRBV29-1	TRBJ1-2	.	.	CSVGWGAAGYTF	TGCAGCGTTGGTTGGGGGGCTGCTGGCTACACCTTC
TRBV19	TRBJ2-3	few	.	CASKRGASDTQYF	TGTGCCAGTAAGAGGGGGGCCTCGGATACGCAGTATTTT
TRBV15	TRBJ1-1	.	.	CATSRDWDAGDF	TGTGCCACCAGCAGAGATTGGGACGCGGGGGACTTT
TRBV18	TRBJ2-3	once	TRBD2	CASSRTSGGADTQYF	TGTGCCAGCTCACGAACTAGCGGGGGAGCAGATACGCAGTATTTT
TRBV5-4	TRBJ1-4	.	.	CASSFGGRGDEKLFF	TGTGCCAGCAGCTTTGGGGGACGGGGGGATGAAAAACTGTTTTTT